The sequence of this T cell receptor beta chain was determined in a study of T cells after yellow fever vaccination. Regarding the study as a whole: Subsequent to the booster, the majority of primary-vaccination clones reappeared (less than 97% CD4, 70% to 90% CD8).

The germline V gene has CDR1 SGHRS and CDR2 YFSETQ. The CDR3 has 14 residues. The V end was cut by 6 bases, the J end by 5 bases, with 16 bases between. One entry per CDR3 protein results from TCRdb running MiXCR on the 5' RACE reads. The table shows 250,000 to 300,000 distinct CDR3 sequences, with roughly 4.8% occurring only once. A few counts support this clonotype. Antigen unknown. This sequence joins TRBV5-1 and TRBJ2-3, with D uncertain. The TCR originated in a man aged 18 to 35 who received the YFV17D yellow fever vaccine. The specimen was CD4+ T cells sorted from PBMCs, collected on the day of the yellow fever booster vaccination. CDR3 sequence: CASNDPGSQDTQYF. CDR3 coding DNA: TGCGCCAGCAACGACCCGGGCAGCCAAGATACGCAGTATTTT.